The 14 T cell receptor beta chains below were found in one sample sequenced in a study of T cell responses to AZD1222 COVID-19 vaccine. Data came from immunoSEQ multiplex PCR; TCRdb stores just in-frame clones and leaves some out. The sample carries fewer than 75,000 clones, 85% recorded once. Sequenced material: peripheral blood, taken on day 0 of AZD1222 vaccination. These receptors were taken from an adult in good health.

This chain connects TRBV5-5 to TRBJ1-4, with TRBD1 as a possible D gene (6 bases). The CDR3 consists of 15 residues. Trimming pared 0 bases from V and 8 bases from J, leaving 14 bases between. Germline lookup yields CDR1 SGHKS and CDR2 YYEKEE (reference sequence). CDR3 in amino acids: CASSLAVLGGEKLFF. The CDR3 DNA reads TGTGCCAGCAGCTTGGCCGTTTTGGGGGGCGAAAAACTGTTTTTT.

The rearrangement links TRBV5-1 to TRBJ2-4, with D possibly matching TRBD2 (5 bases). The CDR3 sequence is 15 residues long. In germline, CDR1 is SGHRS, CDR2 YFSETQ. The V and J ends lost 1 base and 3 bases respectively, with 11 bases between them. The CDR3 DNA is TGCGCCAGCAGCTTGTTGGGCGGGTACAAAAACATTCAGTACTTC. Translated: CASSLLGGYKNIQYF.

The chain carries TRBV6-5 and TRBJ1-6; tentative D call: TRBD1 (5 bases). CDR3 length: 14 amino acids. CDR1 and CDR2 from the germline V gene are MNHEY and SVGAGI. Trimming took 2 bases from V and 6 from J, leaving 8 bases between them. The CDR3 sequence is CASSYGATNSPLHF. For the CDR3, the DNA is TGTGCCAGCAGTTACGGGGCCACTAATTCACCCCTCCACTTT.

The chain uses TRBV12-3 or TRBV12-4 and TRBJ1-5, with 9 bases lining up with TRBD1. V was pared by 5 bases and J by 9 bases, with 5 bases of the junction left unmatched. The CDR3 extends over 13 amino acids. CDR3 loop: CASSDRGLRPQHF. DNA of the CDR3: TGTGCCAGCAGTGACAGGGGGTTACGGCCCCAGCATTTT.

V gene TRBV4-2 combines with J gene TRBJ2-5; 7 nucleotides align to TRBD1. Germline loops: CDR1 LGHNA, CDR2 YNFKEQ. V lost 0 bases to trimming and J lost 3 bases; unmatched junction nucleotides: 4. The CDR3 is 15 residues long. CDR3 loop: CASSQDAGTEETQYF. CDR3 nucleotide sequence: TGTGCCAGCAGCCAAGATGCCGGGACAGAAGAGACCCAGTACTTC.

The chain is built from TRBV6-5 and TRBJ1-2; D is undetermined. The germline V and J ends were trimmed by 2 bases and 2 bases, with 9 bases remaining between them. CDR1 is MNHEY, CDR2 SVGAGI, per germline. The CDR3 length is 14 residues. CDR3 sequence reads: CASSYGQPNYGYTF. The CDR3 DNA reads TGTGCCAGCAGTTACGGCCAGCCCAACTATGGCTACACCTTC.

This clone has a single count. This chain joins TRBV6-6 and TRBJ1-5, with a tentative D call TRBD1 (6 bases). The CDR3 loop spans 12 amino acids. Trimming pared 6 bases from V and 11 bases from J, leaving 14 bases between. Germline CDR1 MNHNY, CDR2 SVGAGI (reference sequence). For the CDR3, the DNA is TGTGCCAGCAGCTCAACGGGGGCAGCCCAGCATTTT. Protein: CASSSTGAAQHF.

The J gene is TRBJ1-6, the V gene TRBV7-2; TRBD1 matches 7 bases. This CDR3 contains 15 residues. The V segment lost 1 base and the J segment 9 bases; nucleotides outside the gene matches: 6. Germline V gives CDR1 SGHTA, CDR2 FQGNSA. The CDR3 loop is CASSLEKQGFSPLHF. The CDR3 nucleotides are TGTGCCAGCAGCTTAGAAAAACAGGGGTTTTCACCCCTCCACTTT.

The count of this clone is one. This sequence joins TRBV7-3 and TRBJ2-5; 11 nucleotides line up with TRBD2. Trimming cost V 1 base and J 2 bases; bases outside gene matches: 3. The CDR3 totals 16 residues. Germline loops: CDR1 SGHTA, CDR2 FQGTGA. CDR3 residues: CASSLNPSGGQETQYF. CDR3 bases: TGTGCCAGCAGCTTAAATCCTAGCGGGGGGCAAGAGACCCAGTACTTC.

DNA for the CDR3: TGTGCCAGCAGCCCTGGCCCGGGGGGATCAGAGACCCAGTACTTC. Its translation is CASSPGPGGSETQYF. This chain joins TRBV9 and TRBJ2-5, with 7 bases lining up with TRBD2. The CDR3 is 15 amino acids. Germline V gene data show CDR1 as SGDLS and CDR2 as YYNGEE. With V trimmed by 4 bases and J by 4 bases, 10 bases remained unmatched.

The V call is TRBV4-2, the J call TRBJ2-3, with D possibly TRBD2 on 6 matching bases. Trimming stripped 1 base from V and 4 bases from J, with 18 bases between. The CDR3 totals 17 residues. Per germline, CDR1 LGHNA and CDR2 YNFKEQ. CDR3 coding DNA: TGTGCCAGCAGCCAAGGCTCGTCCGCGGGGAGTTCAGATACGCAGTATTTT. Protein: CASSQGSSAGSSDTQYF.

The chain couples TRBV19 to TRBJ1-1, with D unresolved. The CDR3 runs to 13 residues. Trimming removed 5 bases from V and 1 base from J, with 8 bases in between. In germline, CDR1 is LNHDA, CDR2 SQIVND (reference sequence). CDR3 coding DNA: TGTGCCAGTAGTGCCGGACGGAACACTGAAGCTTTCTTT. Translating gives CASSAGRNTEAFF.

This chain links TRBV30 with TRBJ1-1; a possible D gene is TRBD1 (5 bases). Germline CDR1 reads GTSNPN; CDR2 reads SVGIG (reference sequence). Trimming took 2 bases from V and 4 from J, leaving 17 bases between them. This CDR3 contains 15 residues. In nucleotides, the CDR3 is TGTGCCTGGAGTCCCCTTAACAGGTATGGCACTGAAGCTTTCTTT. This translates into CAWSPLNRYGTEAFF.

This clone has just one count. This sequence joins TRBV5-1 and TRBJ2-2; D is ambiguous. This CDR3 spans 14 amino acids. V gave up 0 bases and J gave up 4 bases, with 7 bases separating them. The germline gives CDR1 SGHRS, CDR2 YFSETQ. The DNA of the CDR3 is TGCGCCAGCAGCTTGGAAGAGATCACCGGGGAGCTGTTTTTT. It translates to CASSLEEITGELFF.